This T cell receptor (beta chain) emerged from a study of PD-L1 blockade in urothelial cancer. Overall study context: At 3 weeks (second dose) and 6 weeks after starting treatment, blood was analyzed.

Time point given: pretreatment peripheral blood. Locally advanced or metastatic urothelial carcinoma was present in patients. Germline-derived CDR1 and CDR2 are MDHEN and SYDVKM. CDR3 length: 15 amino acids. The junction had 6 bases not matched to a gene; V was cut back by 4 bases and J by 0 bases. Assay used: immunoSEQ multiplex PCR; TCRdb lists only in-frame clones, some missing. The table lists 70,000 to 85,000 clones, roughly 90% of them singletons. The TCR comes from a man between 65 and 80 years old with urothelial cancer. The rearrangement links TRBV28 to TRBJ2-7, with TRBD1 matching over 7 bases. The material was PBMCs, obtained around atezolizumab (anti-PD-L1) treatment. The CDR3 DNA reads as TGTGCCAGCAGTTCCTCCGGGACAGTCTCCTACGAGCAGTACTTC. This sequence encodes CASSSSGTVSYEQYF.